The 13 T cell receptor beta chains given below trace back to one sample, sequenced in a study of shared clonotypes between healthy human individuals. The assay was immunoSEQ multiplex PCR, and TCRdb's table has in-frame clones only and misses some. The sample has more than 2,000,000 clones, about 92% seen once. Sequencing was done on a sample of naive CD4+ T cells sorted from blood. Subset reported: CD45RA+ positively selected. These receptors were collected from a man between 18 and 35 years old in good health.

The chain links TRBV7-2 to TRBJ2-5, with 7 bases that match TRBD1. Germline V gives CDR1 SGHTA, CDR2 FQGNSA. This CDR3 is built from 13 residues. Trimming removed 7 bases from V and 3 bases from J; junction bases left unmatched: 5. The DNA of the CDR3 is TGTGCCAGCAATCACAGGGGAGAAGAGACCCAGTACTTC. Protein: CASNHRGEETQYF.

As DNA, the CDR3 is TGCAGCGTAAGACAGGGGGGAACTGGAAACACCATATATTTT. It yields the protein CSVRQGGTGNTIYF. The V gene is TRBV29-1, the J gene TRBJ1-3, with 9 bases lining up with TRBD1. With 6 bases clipped from V and 2 bases from J, the junction kept 5 bases outside the gene matches. This CDR3 has 14 amino acids. The germline gives CDR1 SQVTM, CDR2 ANQGSEA.

CDR3 loop: CASSSSGRAGNEQFF. CDR3 coding DNA: TGTGCCAGCAGTTCTAGCGGGAGGGCAGGCAATGAGCAGTTCTTC. V gene TRBV6-1 combines with J gene TRBJ2-1, with 12 bases identical to TRBD2. The CDR3 is 15 amino acids. Trimming took 5 bases from V and 6 from J; bases not matched to a gene: 5. Germline V CDR1 and CDR2: MNHNS, SASEGT.

The chain combines TRBV2 with TRBJ2-3, with D maybe TRBD1 (5 bases). The germline V gene has CDR1 SNHLY and CDR2 FYNNEI. The V end lost 5 bases, the J end lost 2 bases, and 17 bases lay between the germline ends. This CDR3 has 16 amino acids. CDR3: CASSSATASFTDTQYF. The CDR3 nucleotides read TGTGCCAGCAGTTCTGCGACAGCTTCTTTCACAGATACGCAGTATTTT. The full variable domain, with the rest looked up from reference TRBV2 and TRBJ2-3, is EPEVTQTPSHQVTQMGQEVILRCVPISNHLYFYWYRQILGQKVEFLVSFYNNEISEKSEIFDDQFSVERPDGSNFTLKIRSTKLEDSAMYFCASSSATASFTDTQYFGPGTRLTVL.

Note on this clone: Within the sample, other DNA sequences also encode this same CDR3. V usage is TRBV6-5 and J usage is TRBJ1-5, with a tentative D call TRBD1 (6 bases). V was trimmed by 0 bases and J by 3 bases, leaving 9 bases between them. This CDR3 spans 15 amino acids. Germline CDR1 MNHEY, CDR2 SVGAGI. CDR3 protein: CASSYSGALNQPQHF. The CDR3 DNA reads as TGTGCCAGCAGTTACTCGGGGGCTCTCAATCAGCCCCAGCATTTT.

As concerns this clone: Additional DNA sequences in this sample encode the identical CDR3. This chain joins TRBV4-1 and TRBJ2-5; D might be TRBD2 (7 bases). The length of the CDR3 is 15 residues. Trimming removed 1 base from V and 5 bases from J, with 14 bases in between. The germline V gene encodes CDR1 MGHRA and CDR2 YSYEKL. The DNA of the CDR3 is TGCGCCAGCAGCCAAGCTCGGGGAGGGGGGGAGACCCAGTACTTC. The encoded protein is CASSQARGGGETQYF.

The V gene is TRBV5-4, the J gene TRBJ2-3; the match to TRBD2 covers 11 bases. From germline, CDR1 is SGHNT and CDR2 YYREEE (reference sequence). Trimming removed 3 bases from V and 1 base from J; junction bases left unmatched: 10. The CDR3 loop spans 18 amino acids. The DNA of the CDR3 is TGTGCCAGCAGCTCTCCGGGACTAGCGGCGTATGGCACAGATACGCAGTATTTT. Protein product: CASSSPGLAAYGTDTQYF.

The rearrangement uses TRBV28 and TRBJ1-6, with a weak D call TRBD1 (5 bases). Trimming took 5 bases from V and 11 from J, leaving 19 bases between them. The length of the CDR3 is 15 residues. Germline lookup yields CDR1 MDHEN and CDR2 SYDVKM. This CDR3 is CASSATGRTFAPLHF. In DNA form, the CDR3 reads TGTGCCAGCAGTGCTACGGGACGGACTTTTGCACCCCTCCACTTT.

The chain couples TRBV7-2 to TRBJ2-2, with D possibly TRBD2 on 6 matching bases. Trimming took off 1 base at V and 6 bases at J, with 18 bases between the two ends. CDR1 SGHTA and CDR2 FQGNSA come from the germline V gene. CDR3 length: 17 amino acids. The DNA of the CDR3 is TGTGCCAGCAGCTTAGTTGCGGTCCGGCGGGACCCCGGGGAGCTGTTTTTT. This gives the protein CASSLVAVRRDPGELFF. The full variable domain, completed using reference TRBV7-2 and TRBJ2-2, is GAGVSQSPSNKVTEKGKDVELRCDPISGHTALYWYRQSLGQGLEFLIYFQGNSAPDKSGLPSDRFSAERTGGSVSTLTIQRTQQEDSAVYLCASSLVAVRRDPGELFFGEGSRLTVL.

V is TRBV18 and J is TRBJ2-6; D possibly corresponds to TRBD2 (5 bases). Germline CDR1 and CDR2: KGHSH and LQKENI. The germline V and J ends were trimmed by 6 bases and 0 bases, with 12 bases remaining between them. CDR3 length: 16 residues. The CDR3 nucleotides read TGTGCCAGCTCCCGGGGTATATTCTCTGGGGCCAACGTCCTGACTTTC. Residues: CASSRGIFSGANVLTF.

As regards this clone: At one boundary the junction diverges from the germline segment, which might be a read error. This chain uses TRBV6-1 with TRBJ1-2; D gene ambiguous. Germline assignment: CDR1 MNHNS and CDR2 SASEGT. CDR3 length: 11 amino acids. The CDR3 region is CASSQTFYYFF. In nucleotides, the CDR3 is TGTGCCAGCAGTCAGACTTTCTACTACTTCTTC.

V and J are TRBV19 and TRBJ2-7; 8 nucleotides match TRBD1. CDR1 is LNHDA, CDR2 SQIVND, per germline (reference sequence). The length of the CDR3 is 15 residues. Trimming at V came to 4 bases and at J to 3 bases, leaving 8 bases not matched to a gene. The CDR3 loop is CASSRQGRSVYEQYF. CDR3 nucleotide sequence: TGTGCCAGTAGTAGACAGGGGCGGTCGGTCTACGAGCAGTACTTC.

This clone was detected once. This chain connects TRBV5-4 to TRBJ2-6; 7 bases fit TRBD1. V lost 0 bases, J lost 0 bases, and 6 bases stayed unmatched. The CDR3 runs 18 residues. Germline V gene lookup returns CDR1 SGHNT and CDR2 YYREEE (reference sequence). The CDR3 DNA reads as TGTGCCAGCAGCTTGGATAGACAGGGCGGCTCTGGGGCCAACGTCCTGACTTTC. Translating gives CASSLDRQGGSGANVLTF.